These 21 T cell receptor beta chains share one sample of origin, sequenced in a study of blood T cell repertoires in COVID-19. The assay was immunoSEQ multiplex PCR, and TCRdb's table has in-frame clones only and misses some. This sample has tens of thousands of clones, with around 82% found just once. Sequencing used peripheral blood. Receptor source: a human donor in a cohort sampled during active COVID-19.

V is TRBV18 and J is TRBJ2-3; D call uncertain. Germline V gene sequence: CDR1 KGHSH, CDR2 LQKENI. This CDR3 has 13 amino acids. V gave up 4 bases and J gave up 5 bases, with 10 bases separating them. The CDR3 DNA reads TGTGCCAGCTCACAGACGTCAGGAGATACGCAGTATTTT. Protein product: CASSQTSGDTQYF.

The chain links TRBV30 to TRBJ1-6; 7 bases line up with TRBD1. Germline V gene lookup returns CDR1 GTSNPN and CDR2 SVGIG (reference sequence). The CDR3 sequence is 13 residues long. Trimming cost V 3 bases and J 9 bases; bases outside gene matches: 5. CDR3 sequence reads: CAWRSQGSSPLHF. CDR3 bases: TGTGCCTGGAGGTCACAGGGGAGTTCACCCCTCCACTTT.

The rearrangement joins TRBV7-7 to TRBJ1-4, with D uncertain. Per germline, CDR1 SSHAT and CDR2 FNYEAQ (reference sequence). CDR3 length: 15 amino acids. The germline V and J ends were trimmed by 5 bases and 4 bases, with 14 bases remaining between them. The CDR3 region is CASSRSDGNNEKLFF. The CDR3 DNA follows: TGTGCCAGCAGCCGGAGTGACGGGAATAATGAAAAACTGTTTTTT.

The chain is built from TRBV14 and TRBJ2-7; 11 bases fit TRBD1. The CDR3 contains 13 residues. Germline trimming cut 6 bases from V and 6 bases from J; bases unmatched to any gene: 4. Germline CDR1 SGHDN, CDR2 FVKESK. In DNA form, the CDR3 reads TGTGCCAGCAGGGACAGGGGGCGCCTCGAGCAGTACTTC. It specifies CASRDRGRLEQYF.

The chain couples TRBV4-1 to TRBJ2-5, with 7 bases matching TRBD2. The CDR3 length is 16 residues. Germline trimming cut 4 bases from V and 5 bases from J; bases unmatched to any gene: 13. Germline V gene data show CDR1 as MGHRA and CDR2 as YSYEKL. The DNA of the CDR3 is TGCGCCAGCAGCCCGTTTTCGAGCGGGGAGGGGGAGACCCAGTACTTC. It specifies CASSPFSSGEGETQYF.

The J gene is TRBJ2-3, the V gene TRBV2; TRBD2 is a possible D gene (6 bases). V lost 6 bases and J lost 2, with 18 bases in between. The length of the CDR3 is 16 residues. Germline-derived CDR1 and CDR2 are SNHLY and FYNNEI. CDR3 DNA sequence: TGTGCCAGCAGAACCTTGGGGGGAGGACCCACAGATACGCAGTATTTT. Encoded protein: CASRTLGGGPTDTQYF.

The chain employs TRBV7-9 and TRBJ2-1, with 10 nucleotides matching TRBD1. The CDR3 spans 16 residues. Trimming cost V 2 bases and J 13 bases; bases outside gene matches: 14. Germline-derived CDR1 and CDR2 are SEHNR and FQNEAQ (reference sequence). CDR3 sequence reads: CASSLPQGTGARYQFF. The CDR3 DNA sequence: TGTGCCAGCAGCTTACCACAAGGGACAGGGGCAAGATATCAGTTCTTC.

The V gene is TRBV6-2 or TRBV6-3, the J gene TRBJ1-1; tentative D call: TRBD1 (6 bases). V lost 2 bases, J lost 3 bases, and 16 bases lay in between. Germline assignment: CDR1 MNHEY and CDR2 SVGEGT. This CDR3 contains 16 residues. In DNA, the CDR3 is TGTGCCAGCAGTTACCGGGGGGCACGGGATCACACTGAAGCTTTCTTT. Translating gives CASSYRGARDHTEAFF.

The V call is TRBV3-1 (or the pseudogene TRBV3-2), the J call TRBJ2-6; no clear D gene. Trimming left V 0 bases short and J 5 bases short, with 8 bases between. The CDR3 consists of 15 residues. CDR1 LGHDT and CDR2 YNNKEL come from the germline V gene (reference sequence). The DNA for the CDR3 is TGTGCCAGCAGCCAAGATGTAGCCCGGGCCAACGTCCTGACTTTC. Translated, it gives CASSQDVARANVLTF.

The chain carries TRBV6-5 and TRBJ1-2; 7 nucleotides match TRBD1. The V segment lost 6 bases and the J segment 5 bases; nucleotides outside the gene matches: 12. Per the germline V gene, CDR1 is MNHEY and CDR2 is SVGAGI. The CDR3 is 15 amino acids. CDR3 amino acids: CASSPSGQGVYGYTF. Written as DNA, the CDR3 is TGTGCCAGCAGCCCCTCGGGGCAGGGGGTGTATGGCTACACCTTC.

This clone was detected a few times. V usage is TRBV30 and J usage is TRBJ2-7; 7 bases fit TRBD1. Germline V gives CDR1 GTSNPN, CDR2 SVGIG (reference sequence). The CDR3 has 12 residues. V lost 4 bases and J lost 5; bases outside the gene matches: 5. CDR3 sequence reads: CAWKQGFDEQYF. The DNA of the CDR3 is TGTGCCTGGAAACAGGGGTTTGACGAGCAGTACTTC. Supplemented by reference TRBV30 and TRBJ2-7, the full variable domain reads SQTIHQWPATLVQPVGSPLSLECTVEGTSNPNLYWYRQAAGRGLQLLFYSVGIGQISSEVPQNLSASRPQDRQFILSSKKLLLSDSGFYLCAWKQGFDEQYFGPGTRLTVT.

This chain uses TRBV13 with TRBJ2-5; 12 positions agree with TRBD2. V was clipped by 3 bases and J by 5 bases; unmatched bases: 10. In germline, CDR1 is PRHDT, CDR2 FYEKMQ (reference sequence). This CDR3 region has 17 residues. This CDR3 is CASSFVGLAGSGETQYF. The CDR3 coding sequence is TGTGCCAGCAGCTTCGTCGGACTAGCGGGATCTGGCGAGACCCAGTACTTC. The full variable domain, in which reference TRBV13 and TRBJ2-5 provide the parts outside the CDR3, is AAGVIQSPRHLIKEKRETATLKCYPIPRHDTVYWYQQGPGQDPQFLISFYEKMQSDKGSIPDRFSAQQFSDYHSELNMSSLELGDSALYFCASSFVGLAGSGETQYFGPGTRLLVL.

This clone was seen a single time. The rearrangement links TRBV2 to TRBJ2-3, with TRBD2 as a possible D gene (5 bases). Trimming removed 4 bases at V and 0 bases at J, with 11 bases between. This CDR3 spans 15 amino acids. Germline assignment: CDR1 SNHLY and CDR2 FYNNEI. CDR3 protein: CASSARRSSTDTQYF. Written as DNA, the CDR3 is TGTGCCAGCAGTGCGCGGAGGTCTAGCACAGATACGCAGTATTTT.

In its sample, this clone was seen once. V and J are TRBV4-3 and TRBJ2-3, with 16 positions matching TRBD2. The CDR3 is 18 amino acids. Germline loops: CDR1 LGHNA, CDR2 YSLEER. The ends lost 4 bases at V and 9 bases at J; junction bases unmatched: 13. CDR3 bases: TGCGCCAGCAGCCTACGAGCCCCGGGACTAGCGGGGGGGCCGACGCAGTATTTT. This encodes CASSLRAPGLAGGPTQYF.

This clone is a singleton in its sample. J is TRBJ2-7 and V is TRBV7-9; 8 positions match TRBD1. Trimming at V came to 5 bases and at J to 0 bases, leaving 6 bases not matched to a gene. CDR1 and CDR2 (germline): SEHNR, FQNEAQ (reference sequence). This CDR3 contains 15 residues. DNA for the CDR3: TGTGCCAGCAGCCCCCGGGACAGGAGCTCCTACGAGCAGTACTTC. This encodes CASSPRDRSSYEQYF.

This clone has a count of ten or more. At one boundary the junction diverges from the germline segment, which might be a read error. The chain carries TRBV7-6 and TRBJ2-2; 10 nucleotides agree with TRBD1. The germline V gene encodes CDR1 SGHVS and CDR2 FNYEAQ. CDR3 length: 12 amino acids. DNA for the CDR3: TGTGCCAGCAGCTACGGACAGGGGGGGCTGTTTTTT. Encoded protein: CASSYGQGGLFF.

The chain links TRBV6-5 to TRBJ1-2; D unresolved. The germline CDR1 and CDR2 sequences are MNHEY and SVGAGI. This CDR3 comprises 15 residues. V shed 4 bases and J shed 4 bases, with 16 bases lying between them. This CDR3 reads CASSSDPFEGYGYTF. In DNA form, the CDR3 reads TGTGCCAGCAGTTCCGACCCTTTTGAGGGCTATGGCTACACCTTC.

V is TRBV15 and J is TRBJ2-3; 8 bases agree with TRBD1. The junction had 5 bases not matched to a gene; V was cut back by 3 bases and J by 0 bases. There are 16 residues in the CDR3. CDR1 and CDR2 (germline): LNHNV, YYDKDF (reference sequence). CDR3 in amino acids: CATSRPRGLSTDTQYF. The CDR3 DNA is TGTGCCACCAGCAGGCCCAGGGGGCTTAGCACAGATACGCAGTATTTT. Complete variable domain (other parts from reference TRBV15 and TRBJ2-3): DAMVIQNPRYQVTQFGKPVTLSCSQTLNHNVMYWYQQKSSQAPKLLFHYYDKDFNNEADTPDNFQSRRPNTSFCFLDIRSPGLGDTAMYLCATSRPRGLSTDTQYFGPGTRLTVL.

This clone was found a few times. The chain has TRBV7-8 and TRBJ1-6; a weak D match, TRBD1 (6 bases). In germline, CDR1 is SGHVS, CDR2 FQNEAQ. V was clipped by 2 bases and J by 1 base, with 9 bases between them. The CDR3 is 16 residues long. This chain's CDR3 is CASSLTGISYNSPLHF. CDR3 in DNA: TGTGCCAGCAGCTTAACAGGGATATCCTATAATTCACCCCTCCACTTT. Filled out from reference TRBV7-8 and TRBJ1-6, the complete variable domain reads GAGVSQSPRYKVAKRGQDVALRCDPISGHVSLFWYQQALGQGPEFLTYFQNEAQLDKSGLPSDRFFAERPEGSVSTLKIQRTQQEDSAVYLCASSLTGISYNSPLHFGNGTRLTVT.

This chain joins TRBV5-5 and TRBJ2-1; no clear D gene. The CDR3 extends over 15 amino acids. V was shortened by 0 bases and J by 0 bases, with 7 bases between the two germline ends. Germline CDR1 and CDR2: SGHKS and YYEKEE (reference sequence). The CDR3 DNA sequence: TGTGCCAGCAGCTTGGACCCGAGCTCCTACAATGAGCAGTTCTTC. Translating gives CASSLDPSSYNEQFF.

The rearrangement joins TRBV19 to TRBJ1-5; tentative D call: TRBD1 (6 bases). Trimming took 3 bases from V and 2 from J, leaving 14 bases between them. CDR3 length equals 16 residues. Germline CDR1 and CDR2: LNHDA and SQIVND (reference sequence). CDR3 sequence: CASSIRGQSGNQPQHF. The CDR3 DNA reads as TGTGCCAGTAGTATCCGGGGACAATCAGGCAATCAGCCCCAGCATTTT.